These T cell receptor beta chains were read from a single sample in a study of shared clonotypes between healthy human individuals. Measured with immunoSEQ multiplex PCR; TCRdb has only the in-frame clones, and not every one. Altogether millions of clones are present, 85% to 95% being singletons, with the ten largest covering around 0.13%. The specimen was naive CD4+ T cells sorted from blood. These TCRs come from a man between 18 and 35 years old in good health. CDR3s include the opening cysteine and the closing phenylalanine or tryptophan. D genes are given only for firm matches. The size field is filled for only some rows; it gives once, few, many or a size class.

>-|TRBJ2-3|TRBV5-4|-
CASSLEGGATDTQYF
TGTGCCAGCAGCTTGGAGGGGGGGGCGACAGATACGCAGTATTTT
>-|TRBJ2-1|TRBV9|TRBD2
CASSFSSGGATKRNEQFF
TGTGCCAGCAGCTTCTCTAGCGGGGGGGCCACGAAACGGAATGAGCAGTTCTTC
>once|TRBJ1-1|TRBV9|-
CASSLQVGNTEAFF
TGTGCCAGCAGCTTACAGGTGGGGAACACTGAAGCTTTCTTT
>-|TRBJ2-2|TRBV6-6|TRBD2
CASRAGVEAGELFF
TGTGCCAGCCGAGCGGGAGTGGAGGCCGGGGAGCTGTTTTTT
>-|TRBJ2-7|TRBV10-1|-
CASSATFSSLYEQYF
TGCGCCAGCAGCGCGACATTTTCGAGCCTCTACGAGCAGTACTTC
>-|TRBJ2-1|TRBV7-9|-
CASSPNYNEQFF
TGTGCCAGCAGCCCGAATTACAATGAGCAGTTCTTC
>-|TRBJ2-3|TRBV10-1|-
CASSAGGGPSTDTQYF
TGCGCCAGCAGTGCCGGCGGGGGCCCTAGCACAGATACGCAGTATTTT
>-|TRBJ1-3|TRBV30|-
CAWSVKRSSGNTIYF
TGTGCCTGGAGTGTAAAACGCAGCTCTGGAAACACCATATATTTT
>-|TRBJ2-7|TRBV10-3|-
CAISPWAGSSYEQYF
TGTGCCATCAGCCCATGGGCAGGGAGCTCCTACGAGCAGTACTTC
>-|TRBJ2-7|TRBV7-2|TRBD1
CASSSERQGTEQYF
TGTGCCAGCAGCTCAGAACGACAGGGAACCGAGCAGTACTTC
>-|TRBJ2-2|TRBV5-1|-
CASSRVGSAGELFF
TGCGCCAGCAGCCGGGTGGGCTCGGCCGGGGAGCTGTTTTTT
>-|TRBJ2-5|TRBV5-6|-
CASSWLGEDFETQYF
TGTGCCAGCAGCTGGCTTGGAGAAGATTTCGAGACCCAGTACTTC
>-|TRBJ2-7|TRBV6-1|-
CASSVEVRTEQYF
TGTGCCAGCAGTGTCGAGGTCCGAACCGAGCAGTACTTC
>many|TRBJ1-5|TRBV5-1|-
CASSLDGQNNQPQHF
TGCGCCAGCAGCTTAGATGGACAGAACAATCAGCCCCAGCATTTT
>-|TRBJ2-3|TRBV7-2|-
CASSFRIPTDTQYF
TGTGCCAGCAGCTTTAGGATACCCACAGATACGCAGTATTTT
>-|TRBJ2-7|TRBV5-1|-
CASSSQGYEYEQYF
TGCGCCAGCAGCTCCCAGGGATATGAGTACGAGCAGTACTTC
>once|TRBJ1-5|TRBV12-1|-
CAKIREGGPYSNQPQHF
TGTGCCAAAATTAGGGAAGGGGGCCCTTATAGCAATCAGCCCCAGCATTTT
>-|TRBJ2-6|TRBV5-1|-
CASSPETPSGANVLTF
TGCGCCAGCAGCCCCGAGACTCCCTCTGGGGCCAACGTCCTGACTTTC
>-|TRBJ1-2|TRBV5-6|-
CASSLYSPSYTF
TGTGCCAGCAGCTTGTACAGTCCTTCCTACACCTTC
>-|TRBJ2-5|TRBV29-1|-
CSVRGGGALETQYF
TGCAGCGTTCGAGGAGGGGGCGCATTAGAGACCCAGTACTTC
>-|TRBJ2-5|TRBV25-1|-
CASSDLGLLRETQYF
TGTGCCAGCAGTGATCTTGGACTCCTTCGCGAGACCCAGTACTTC
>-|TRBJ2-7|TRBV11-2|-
CASSLEPGTSYEQYF
TGTGCCAGCAGCTTGGAGCCCGGGACTTCCTACGAGCAGTACTTC
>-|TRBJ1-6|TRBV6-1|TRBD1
CASRGTGASPLHF
TGTGCCAGCAGGGGGACAGGGGCTTCACCCCTCCACTTT
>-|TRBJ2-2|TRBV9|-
CASSLDPTGELFF
TGTGCCAGCAGCCTCGACCCCACCGGGGAGCTGTTTTTT
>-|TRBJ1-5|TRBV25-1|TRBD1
CASSATGTGRHQPQHF
TGTGCCAGCAGTGCGACCGGGACAGGGCGTCATCAGCCCCAGCATTTT
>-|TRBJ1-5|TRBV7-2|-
CASSPEGYSNQPQHF
TGTGCCAGCAGCCCCGAGGGATATAGCAATCAGCCCCAGCATTTT
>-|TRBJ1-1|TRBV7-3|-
CASSWDLNTEAFF
TGTGCCAGCAGCTGGGACTTAAACACTGAAGCTTTCTTT
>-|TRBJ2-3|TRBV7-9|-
CASSLGQAVAGDTQYF
TGTGCCAGCAGCTTAGGACAGGCGGTGGCGGGAGATACGCAGTATTTT
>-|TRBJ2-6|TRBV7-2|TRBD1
CASSFIRGSGANVLTF
TGTGCCAGCAGCTTTATCAGGGGGTCTGGGGCCAACGTCCTGACTTTC
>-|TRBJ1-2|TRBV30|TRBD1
CAWSRLGTGYGYTF
TGTGCCTGGAGCCGTCTCGGGACAGGTTACGGCTACACCTTC
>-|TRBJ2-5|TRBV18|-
CASSPPVSRKETQYF
TGTGCCAGCTCACCACCGGTGTCACGAAAAGAGACCCAGTACTTC
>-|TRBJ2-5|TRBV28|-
CASKGSGQETQYF
TGTGCCAGCAAAGGGAGTGGCCAAGAGACCCAGTACTTC
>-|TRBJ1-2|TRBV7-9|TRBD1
CATLGAGGNGYTF
TGTGCCACCCTAGGGGCAGGGGGAAATGGCTACACCTTC
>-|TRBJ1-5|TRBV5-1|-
CASSLVPGPNQPQHF
TGCGCCAGCAGCTTGGTCCCAGGGCCCAATCAGCCCCAGCATTTT
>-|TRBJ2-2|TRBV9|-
CASSVGQGFTGELFF
TGTGCCAGCAGCGTAGGGCAGGGGTTCACCGGGGAGCTGTTTTTT
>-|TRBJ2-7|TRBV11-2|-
CASSLGILSYEQYF
TGTGCCAGCAGCTTAGGTATCCTCTCCTACGAGCAGTACTTC
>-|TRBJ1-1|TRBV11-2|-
CASSFSSPEAFF
TGTGCCAGCAGCTTCTCGAGCCCCGAAGCTTTCTTT
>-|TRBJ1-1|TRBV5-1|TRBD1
CASSPRGTGNEAFF
TGCGCCAGCAGCCCCCGTGGGACAGGCAATGAAGCTTTCTTT
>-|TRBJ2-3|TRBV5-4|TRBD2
CASSFSGGAGDTQYF
TGTGCCAGCAGCTTTAGCGGGGGGGCGGGAGATACGCAGTATTTT
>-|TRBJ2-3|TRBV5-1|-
CASSKDVSSNPDTQYF
TGCGCCAGCAGCAAGGACGTCAGTTCGAACCCAGATACGCAGTATTTT
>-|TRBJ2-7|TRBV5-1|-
CASSSGQGGGEQYF
TGCGCCAGCAGCTCCGGCCAGGGTGGGGGCGAGCAGTACTTC
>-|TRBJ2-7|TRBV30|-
CAWSVRRGLGYEQYF
TGTGCCTGGAGTGTACGAAGGGGCCTAGGGTACGAGCAGTACTTC
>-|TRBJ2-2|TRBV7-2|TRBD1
CASSLAQGGPGELFF
TGTGCCAGCAGCTTAGCACAGGGGGGACCCGGGGAGCTGTTTTTT
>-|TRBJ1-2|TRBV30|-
CAWGIRTAARGYTF
TGTGCCTGGGGAATTCGGACCGCGGCGAGGGGCTACACCTTC
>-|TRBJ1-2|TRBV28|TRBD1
CASSFGDRLYGYTF
TGTGCCAGCAGTTTTGGGGACAGGCTCTATGGCTACACCTTC
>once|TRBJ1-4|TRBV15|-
CATSRQTNEKLFF
TGTGCCACCAGCAGACAGACCAATGAAAAACTGTTTTTT
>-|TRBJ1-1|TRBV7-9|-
CASSFPGGRNTEAFF
TGTGCCAGCAGCTTCCCCGGGGGCAGGAACACTGAAGCTTTCTTT
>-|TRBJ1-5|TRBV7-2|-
CASSLDGLSDQPQHF
TGTGCCAGCAGCTTGGATGGACTTTCCGATCAGCCCCAGCATTTT
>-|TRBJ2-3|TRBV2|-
CASSEMGGLGNTQYF
TGTGCCAGCAGTGAAATGGGGGGGCTCGGAAATACGCAGTATTTT
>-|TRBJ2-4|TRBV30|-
CAWEGTSKNIQYF
TGTGCCTGGGAAGGGACGAGCAAAAACATTCAGTACTTC
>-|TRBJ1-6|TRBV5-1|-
CASSPGGRSYNSPLHF
TGCGCCAGCAGCCCCGGAGGACGATCCTATAATTCACCCCTCCACTTT
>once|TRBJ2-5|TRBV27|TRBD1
CASSYRDRVETQYF
TGTGCCAGCAGTTACCGGGACAGGGTCGAGACCCAGTACTTC